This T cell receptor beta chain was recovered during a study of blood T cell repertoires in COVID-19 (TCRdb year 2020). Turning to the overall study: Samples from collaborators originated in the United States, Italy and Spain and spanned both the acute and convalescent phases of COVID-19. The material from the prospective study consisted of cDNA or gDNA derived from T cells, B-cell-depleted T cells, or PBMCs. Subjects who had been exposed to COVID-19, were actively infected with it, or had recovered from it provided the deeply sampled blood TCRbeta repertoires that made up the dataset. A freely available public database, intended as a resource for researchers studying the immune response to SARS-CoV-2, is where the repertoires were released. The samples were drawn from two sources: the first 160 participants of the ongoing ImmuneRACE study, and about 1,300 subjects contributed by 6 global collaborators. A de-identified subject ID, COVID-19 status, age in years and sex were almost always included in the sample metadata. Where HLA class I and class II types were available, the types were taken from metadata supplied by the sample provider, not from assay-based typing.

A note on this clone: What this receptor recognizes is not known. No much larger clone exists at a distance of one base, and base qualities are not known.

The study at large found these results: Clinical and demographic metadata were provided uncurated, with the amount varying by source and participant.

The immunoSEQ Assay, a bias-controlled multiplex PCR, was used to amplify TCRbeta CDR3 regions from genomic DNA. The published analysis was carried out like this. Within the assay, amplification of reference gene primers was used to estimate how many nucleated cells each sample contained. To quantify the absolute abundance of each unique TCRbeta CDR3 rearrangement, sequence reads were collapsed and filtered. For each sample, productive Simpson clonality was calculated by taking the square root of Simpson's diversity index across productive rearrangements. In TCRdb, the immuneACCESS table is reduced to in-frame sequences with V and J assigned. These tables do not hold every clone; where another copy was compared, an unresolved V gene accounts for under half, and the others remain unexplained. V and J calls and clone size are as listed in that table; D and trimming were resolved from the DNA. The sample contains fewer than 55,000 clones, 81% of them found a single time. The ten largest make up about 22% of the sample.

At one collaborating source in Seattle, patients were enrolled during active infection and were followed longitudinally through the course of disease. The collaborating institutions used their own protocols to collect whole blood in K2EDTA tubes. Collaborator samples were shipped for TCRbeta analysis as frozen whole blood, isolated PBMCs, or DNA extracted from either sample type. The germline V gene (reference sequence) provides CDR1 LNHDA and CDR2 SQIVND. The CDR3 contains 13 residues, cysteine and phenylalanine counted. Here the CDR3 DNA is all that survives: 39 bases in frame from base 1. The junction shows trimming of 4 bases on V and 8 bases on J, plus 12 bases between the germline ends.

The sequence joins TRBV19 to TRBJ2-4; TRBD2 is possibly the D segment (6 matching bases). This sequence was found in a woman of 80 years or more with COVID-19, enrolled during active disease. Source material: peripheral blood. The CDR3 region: CASSRGLLDIQYF. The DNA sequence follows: TGTGCCAGTAGTAGGGGACTGTTAGACATTCAGTACTTC.